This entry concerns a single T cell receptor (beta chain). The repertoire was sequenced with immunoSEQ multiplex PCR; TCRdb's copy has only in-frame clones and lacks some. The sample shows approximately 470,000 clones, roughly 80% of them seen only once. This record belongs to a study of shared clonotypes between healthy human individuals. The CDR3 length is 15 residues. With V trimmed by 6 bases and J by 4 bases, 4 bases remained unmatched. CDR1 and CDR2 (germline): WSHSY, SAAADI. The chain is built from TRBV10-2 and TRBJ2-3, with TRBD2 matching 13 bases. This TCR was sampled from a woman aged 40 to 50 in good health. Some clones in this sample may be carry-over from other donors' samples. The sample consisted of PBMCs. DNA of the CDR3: TGCGCCAGCAGCGGGACTAGCGGGAATCCAGATACGCAGTATTTT. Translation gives CASSGTSGNPDTQYF.